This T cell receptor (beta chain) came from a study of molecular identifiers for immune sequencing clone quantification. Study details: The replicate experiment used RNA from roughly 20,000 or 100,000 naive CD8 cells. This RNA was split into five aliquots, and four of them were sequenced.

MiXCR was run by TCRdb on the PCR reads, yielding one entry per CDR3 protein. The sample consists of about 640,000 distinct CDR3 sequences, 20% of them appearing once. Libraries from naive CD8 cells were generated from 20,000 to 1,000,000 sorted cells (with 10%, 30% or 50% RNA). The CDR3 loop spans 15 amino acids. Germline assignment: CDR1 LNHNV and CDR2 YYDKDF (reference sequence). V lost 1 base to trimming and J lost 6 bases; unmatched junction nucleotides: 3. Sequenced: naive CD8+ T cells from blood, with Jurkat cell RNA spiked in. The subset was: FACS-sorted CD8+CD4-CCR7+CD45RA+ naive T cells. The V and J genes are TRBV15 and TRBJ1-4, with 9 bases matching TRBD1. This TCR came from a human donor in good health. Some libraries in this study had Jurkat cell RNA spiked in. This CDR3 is CATSRGDRGYEKLFF. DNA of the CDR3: TGTGCCACCAGCAGAGGTGACAGGGGGTATGAAAAACTGTTTTTT.